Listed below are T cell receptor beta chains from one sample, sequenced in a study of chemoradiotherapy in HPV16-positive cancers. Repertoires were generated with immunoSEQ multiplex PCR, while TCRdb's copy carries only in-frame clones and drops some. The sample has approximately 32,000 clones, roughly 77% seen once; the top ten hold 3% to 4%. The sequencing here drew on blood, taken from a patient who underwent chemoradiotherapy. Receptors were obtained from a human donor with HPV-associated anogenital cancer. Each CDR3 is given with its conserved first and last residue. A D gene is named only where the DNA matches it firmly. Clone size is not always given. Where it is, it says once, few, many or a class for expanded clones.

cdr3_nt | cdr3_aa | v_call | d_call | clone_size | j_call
TGTGCCACCAGCAGAGGGGGAGGGGACAATGAGCAGTTCTTC | CATSRGGGDNEQFF | TRBV15 | TRBD2 | . | TRBJ2-1
TGTGCCAGTAGTCTCCCAACTGGGGCGAACACCGGGGAGCTGTTTTTT | CASSLPTGANTGELFF | TRBV19 | . | . | TRBJ2-2
TGTGCCAGCAGCTTCAGTCGCGTCACAGGAAAAGAGACCCAGTACTTC | CASSFSRVTGKETQYF | TRBV5-5 | . | . | TRBJ2-5
TGTGCCAGCAGCTTTTCGGCGGGGGGGCTTGGTGATGAGCAGTTCTTC | CASSFSAGGLGDEQFF | TRBV11-3 | TRBD2 | few | TRBJ2-1
TGTGCCAGCAGTGACCGGGGGGGAAACACCGGGGAGCTGTTTTTT | CASSDRGGNTGELFF | TRBV2 | TRBD2 | . | TRBJ2-2
TGCAGCGTTGTTCCAGATGGGAACACCATATATTTT | CSVVPDGNTIYF | TRBV29-1 | . | . | TRBJ1-3
TGTGCCAGCAGCTTAGACAGCTCCTACGAGCAGTACTTC | CASSLDSSYEQYF | TRBV7-8 | . | . | TRBJ2-7
TGTGCCAGCAGCTTAGGGGAGGGGGTTAATGAAAAACTGTTTTTT | CASSLGEGVNEKLFF | TRBV11-2 | . | . | TRBJ1-4
TGTGCCAGCAGCTTAGATACGAGGCCCGGGGAGCTGTTTTTT | CASSLDTRPGELFF | TRBV7-9 | . | . | TRBJ2-2
TGTGCCAGCAGCCAAGCTAGATTAAACACCATATATTTT | CASSQARLNTIYF | TRBV14 | . | . | TRBJ1-3
TGTGCCAGCAGCTTAGGGACAGGGGTGGAGACCCAGTACTTC | CASSLGTGVETQYF | TRBV5-4 | TRBD1 | . | TRBJ2-5
TGTGCCAGTAGTCTGGACCTGCCCAGCACAGATACGCAGTATTTT | CASSLDLPSTDTQYF | TRBV19 | . | . | TRBJ2-3
TGCGCCAGCAGGACACGGGAAGGGGGGCCCGGGGAGCTGTTTTTT | CASRTREGGPGELFF | TRBV5-1 | . | . | TRBJ2-2
TGCGCCAGCAGCCAAGTAGGGACAGATTCACCCCTCCACTTT | CASSQVGTDSPLHF | TRBV4-1 | TRBD1 | . | TRBJ1-6
TGTGCCAGCACCAACGCCTTGAACACTGAAGCTTTCTTT | CASTNALNTEAFF | TRBV27 | . | . | TRBJ1-1
TGTGCCAGCAGCGCGAGACAGGGGAATGAAAAACTGTTTTTT | CASSARQGNEKLFF | TRBV7-4 | TRBD1 | . | TRBJ1-4
TGTGCCAGCAGTTTCCAGGGTAACAATGGCTACACCTTC | CASSFQGNNGYTF | TRBV27 | . | . | TRBJ1-2
TGTGCCAGCAGTTGGGGACAGGGGGCAAATGAGCAGTTCTTC | CASSWGQGANEQFF | TRBV6-5 | TRBD1 | . | TRBJ2-1
TGTGCCAGCAGCTTGGGACAGGGCAATCAGCCCCAGCATTTT | CASSLGQGNQPQHF | TRBV11-2 | TRBD1 | . | TRBJ1-5
TGTGCCAGCAGTAGAGGGACAGGAGCCAGCTACGAGCAGTACTTC | CASSRGTGASYEQYF | TRBV27 | TRBD1 | . | TRBJ2-7
TGTGCCAGCAGCTTAGGGGACCCAAATCAGCCCCAGCATTTT | CASSLGDPNQPQHF | TRBV11-2 | . | . | TRBJ1-5
TGTGCCAGCTCACCACGGACAGATAATCAGCCCCAGCATTTT | CASSPRTDNQPQHF | TRBV18 | . | . | TRBJ1-5
TGTGCCAGCAGGAGAACTAGCGGGGGGGTAGATACGCAGTATTTT | CASRRTSGGVDTQYF | TRBV6-4 | TRBD2 | . | TRBJ2-3
TGTGCCAGTAGTGACAGGTGGAGTGGCTATGAGCAGTTCTTC | CASSDRWSGYEQFF | TRBV19 | . | few | TRBJ2-1
TGTGCCAGCAGTGAGGGCAGGGAGGTGGACGAGCAGTACTTC | CASSEGREVDEQYF | TRBV6-1 | . | . | TRBJ2-7